The 16 T cell receptor beta chains presented below share a single source sample, sequenced in a study of blood T cells in healthy people across ages. A second PCR of roughly 7 to 11 cycles used a sample-barcoded 5' primer and a J-beta primer mix. TCRdb re-analysed the 5' RACE reads in MiXCR, keeping a single row per CDR3 protein. The data show hundreds of thousands of distinct CDR3 sequences, with about 43% seen just once and about 30% held by the top ten. What was sequenced was blood. These receptors were taken from a man older than 75 in good health.

The V gene is TRBV7-2, the J gene TRBJ2-3; 8 nucleotides align to TRBD2. CDR1 SGHTA and CDR2 FQGNSA come from the germline V gene. J was trimmed by 2 bases and V by 5 bases; bases with no gene match: 6. This CDR3 is built from 15 residues. The CDR3 loop reads CASSPAGVITDTQYF. The CDR3 coding sequence is TGTGCCAGCAGCCCAGCGGGGGTGATCACAGATACGCAGTATTTT.

The V and J genes are TRBV5-6 and TRBJ2-3; TRBD2 agrees at 7 bases. The V segment lost 3 bases and the J segment 0 bases; nucleotides outside the gene matches: 7. The V gene's germline CDR1 is SGHDT and CDR2 YYEEEE. The CDR3 covers 16 residues. CDR3 sequence: CASSSRLARSTDTQYF. For the CDR3, the DNA is TGTGCCAGCAGCTCCCGACTAGCCCGAAGCACAGATACGCAGTATTTT.

This clonotype was detected a few times. The V and J genes are TRBV4-3 and TRBJ2-1; D unresolved. The CDR3 runs to 12 residues. CDR1 and CDR2 (germline): LGHNA, YSLEER. V was shortened by 5 bases and J by 5 bases, with 7 bases between the two germline ends. CDR3 protein: CASSNVNNEQFF. CDR3 sequence (DNA): TGCGCCAGCAGCAATGTCAACAATGAGCAGTTCTTC.

This clonotype was seen more than once but under ten times. The chain has TRBV5-1 and TRBJ2-5; TRBD1 is a possible D gene (6 bases). The CDR3 runs 14 residues. Trimming took off 4 bases at V and 0 bases at J, with 10 bases between the two ends. Germline-derived CDR1 and CDR2 are SGHRS and YFSETQ. CDR3 amino acids: CASSENRDQETQYF. The CDR3 bases are TGCGCCAGCAGCGAAAACAGGGACCAAGAGACCCAGTACTTC.

The chain couples TRBV18 to TRBJ2-6; perhaps TRBD2 as D (6 bases). The V gene's germline CDR1 is KGHSH and CDR2 LQKENI. Trimming pared 3 bases from V and 0 bases from J, leaving 27 bases between. The CDR3 has 22 residues. The CDR3 loop reads CASSPTLGDGESGSSGANVLTF. The CDR3 nucleotides read TGTGCCAGCTCACCTACCTTAGGGGATGGAGAGTCCGGGAGCTCTGGGGCCAACGTCCTGACTTTC.

This clonotype was observed a few times. The V call is TRBV11-2, the J call TRBJ2-1, with TRBD2 matching over 9 bases. The CDR3 length is 17 residues. Trimming removed 5 bases from V and 4 bases from J; junction bases left unmatched: 12. Germline V gene sequence: CDR1 SGHAT, CDR2 FQNNGV. DNA of the CDR3: TGTGCCAGCAGCCCTCTAGGGAGACTAGCGGTATACAATGAGCAGTTCTTC. Translating it yields CASSPLGRLAVYNEQFF.

This clonotype was picked up a small number of times. The J gene is TRBJ1-5, the V gene TRBV7-2; no reliable D call. The CDR3 runs 16 residues. Trimming cost V 1 base and J 6 bases, with 16 bases left between them. In germline, CDR1 is SGHTA, CDR2 FQGNSA. This CDR3 reads CASSLDRGGGRQPQHF. CDR3 bases: TGTGCCAGCAGCTTAGATCGGGGAGGAGGGCGTCAGCCCCAGCATTTT.

This chain uses TRBV5-6 with TRBJ1-4; 8 bases match TRBD1. CDR1 SGHDT and CDR2 YYEEEE come from the germline V gene. The CDR3 consists of 15 residues. V trimming: 3 bases; J trimming: 5 bases; junction bases outside the gene matches: 6. Here the CDR3 DNA reads TGTGCCAGCAGCTGGAGGACAGGGAGGAATGAAAAACTGTTTTTT. This sequence encodes CASSWRTGRNEKLFF.

On this clonotype: A much larger clone differs from this one at a single base, so this may be a read error. The chain employs TRBV6-5 and TRBJ1-2, with TRBD1 matching over 7 bases. Per germline, CDR1 MNHEY and CDR2 SVGAGI. The CDR3 is 14 residues long. V lost 7 bases, J lost 3 bases, and 8 bases stayed unmatched. In DNA, the CDR3 is TGTGCCAGCATTAGACGCGGGACAGACTATGGCTACACCTTC. Its translation: CASIRRGTDYGYTF.

Worth noting for this clonotype: This clone may be a read error of a much larger clone one base away. J is TRBJ2-3 and V is TRBV27; the D is unclear. Germline values: CDR1 MNHEY, CDR2 SMNVEV (reference sequence). Trimming removed 11 bases from V and 2 bases from J, with 20 bases in between. The CDR3 extends over 15 amino acids. CDR3 in amino acids: CAGIRLGQNTDTQYF. In DNA form, the CDR3 reads TGTGCCGGCATAAGGTTAGGGCAGAACACAGATACGCAGTATTTT.

This chain connects TRBV29-1 to TRBJ2-1; D may be TRBD1 or TRBD2 (5 bases each). V gave up 8 bases and J gave up 7 bases, with 12 bases separating them. This CDR3 comprises 11 residues. Germline V CDR1 and CDR2: SQVTM, ANQGSEA. Written as DNA, the CDR3 is TGCAGCCCCCATTGGGGGAATGAGCAGTTCTTC. This codes for CSPHWGNEQFF.

The chain employs TRBV21-1 and TRBJ2-7. TRBV21-1 is flagged as a pseudogene. The CDR3 loop spans 15 amino acids. The CDR3 protein is CASSKAGTSSYEQYF. DNA for the CDR3: TGTGCCAGCAGCAAAGCGGGCACGAGCTCCTACGAGCAGTACTTC.

The rearrangement joins TRBV14 to TRBJ2-5; D not resolved. The V gene's germline CDR1 is SGHDN and CDR2 FVKESK. V lost 0 bases and J lost 4, with 9 bases in between. CDR3 length: 14 residues. The DNA of the CDR3 is TGTGCCAGCAGCCAAGATCGGGTTCGAGAGACCCAGTACTTC. Translation gives CASSQDRVRETQYF.

The V gene is TRBV3-1, the J gene TRBJ2-2; TRBD2 agrees at 7 bases. CDR3 size: 17 residues. The junction had 12 bases not matched to a gene; V was cut back by 1 base and J by 7 bases. CDR1 is LGHDT, CDR2 YNNKEL, per germline (reference sequence). The CDR3 coding sequence is TGTGCCAGCAGCCAAGTCCAGCGGGGTTTGCGAGGCGGGGAGCTGTTTTTT. Encoded protein: CASSQVQRGLRGGELFF.

The genes are TRBV15 and TRBJ1-2, with a weak D call TRBD1 (6 bases). The CDR3 is 13 residues long. The V end lost 3 bases, the J end lost 7 bases, and 12 bases lay between the germline ends. The germline V gene encodes CDR1 LNHNV and CDR2 YYDKDF (reference sequence). The CDR3 here is CATSRIQGAGYTF. The CDR3, as DNA: TGTGCCACCAGCAGGATACAGGGAGCTGGCTACACCTTC.

This clonotype has only a few counts. The V and J genes are TRBV7-2 and TRBJ2-5, with 12 bases lining up with TRBD2. The germline V gene has CDR1 SGHTA and CDR2 FQGNSA. CDR3 size: 15 residues. J was trimmed by 13 bases and V by 3 bases; bases with no gene match: 12. CDR3 sequence (DNA): TGTGCCAGCAGCTTTATGACTAGCGGGGGCCCCCTACCGTACTTC. Its translation is CASSFMTSGGPLPYF.